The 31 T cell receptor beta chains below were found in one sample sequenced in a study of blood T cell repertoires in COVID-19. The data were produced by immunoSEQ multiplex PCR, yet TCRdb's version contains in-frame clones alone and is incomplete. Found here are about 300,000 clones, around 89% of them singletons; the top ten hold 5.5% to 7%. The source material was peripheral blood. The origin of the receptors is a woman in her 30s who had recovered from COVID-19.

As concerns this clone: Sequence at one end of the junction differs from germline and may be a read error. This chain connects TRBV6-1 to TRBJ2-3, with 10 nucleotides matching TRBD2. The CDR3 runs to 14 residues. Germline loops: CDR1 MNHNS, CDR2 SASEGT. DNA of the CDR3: TGTGCCAGCAGGGAAGCGGGGGGGCGGGATACGCAGTATTTT. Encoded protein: CASREAGGRDTQYF.

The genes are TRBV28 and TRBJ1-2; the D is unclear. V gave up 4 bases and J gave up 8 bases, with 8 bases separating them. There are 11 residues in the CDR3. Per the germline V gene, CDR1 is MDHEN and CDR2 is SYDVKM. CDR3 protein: CASSYRLGYTF. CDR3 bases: TGTGCCAGCAGTTACCGGTTAGGCTACACCTTC.

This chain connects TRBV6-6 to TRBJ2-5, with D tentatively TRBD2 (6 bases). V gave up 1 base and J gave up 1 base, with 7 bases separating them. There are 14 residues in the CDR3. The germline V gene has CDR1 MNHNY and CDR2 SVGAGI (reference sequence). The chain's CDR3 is CASSYWDSQETQYF. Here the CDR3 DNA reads TGTGCCAGCAGTTACTGGGACTCCCAAGAGACCCAGTACTTC.

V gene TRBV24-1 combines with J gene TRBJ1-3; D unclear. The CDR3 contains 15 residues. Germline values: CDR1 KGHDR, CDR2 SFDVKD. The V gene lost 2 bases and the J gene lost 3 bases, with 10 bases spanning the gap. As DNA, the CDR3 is TGTGCCACCAGTGATTCCGAGGCCTATGGAAACACCATATATTTT. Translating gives CATSDSEAYGNTIYF.

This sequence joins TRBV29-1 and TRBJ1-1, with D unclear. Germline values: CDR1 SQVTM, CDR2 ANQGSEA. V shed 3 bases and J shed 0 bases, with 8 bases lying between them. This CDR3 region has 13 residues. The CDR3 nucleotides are TGCAGCGTTGACAACAGTTTGAACACTGAAGCTTTCTTT. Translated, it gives CSVDNSLNTEAFF. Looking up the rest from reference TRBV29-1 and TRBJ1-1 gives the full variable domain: SAVISQKPSRDICQRGTSLTIQCQVDSQVTMMFWYRQQPGQSLTLIATANQGSEATYESGFVIDKFPISRPNLTFSTLTVSNMSPEDSSIYLCSVDNSLNTEAFFGQGTRLTVV.

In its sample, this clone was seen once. CDR3 region: CASKAPNTGELFF. The CDR3 nucleotides are TGTGCCAGCAAAGCCCCTAACACCGGGGAGCTGTTTTTT. The chain uses TRBV28 and TRBJ2-2; D not resolved. Trimming removed 7 bases at V and 2 bases at J, with 8 bases between. Germline assignment: CDR1 MDHEN and CDR2 SYDVKM. There are 13 residues in the CDR3.

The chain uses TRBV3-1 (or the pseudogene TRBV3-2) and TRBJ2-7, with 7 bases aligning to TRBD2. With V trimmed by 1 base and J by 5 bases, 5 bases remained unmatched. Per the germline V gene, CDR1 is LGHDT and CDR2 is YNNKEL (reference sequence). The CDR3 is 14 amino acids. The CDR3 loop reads CASSQVGRAHEQYF. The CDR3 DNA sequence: TGTGCCAGCAGCCAAGTGGGGAGGGCGCACGAGCAGTACTTC.

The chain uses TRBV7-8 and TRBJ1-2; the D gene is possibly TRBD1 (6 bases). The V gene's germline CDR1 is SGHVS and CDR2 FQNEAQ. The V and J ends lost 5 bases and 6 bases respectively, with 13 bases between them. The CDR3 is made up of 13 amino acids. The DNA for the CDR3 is TGTGCCAGCAGCACAGGGACCGCGGATGGCTACACCTTC. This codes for CASSTGTADGYTF.

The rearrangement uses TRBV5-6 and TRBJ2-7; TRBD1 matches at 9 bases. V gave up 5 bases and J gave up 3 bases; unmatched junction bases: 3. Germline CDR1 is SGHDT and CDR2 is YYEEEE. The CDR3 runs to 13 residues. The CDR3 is CASRRTGVYEQYF. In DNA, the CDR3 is TGTGCCAGCAGGAGGACAGGGGTCTACGAGCAGTACTTC. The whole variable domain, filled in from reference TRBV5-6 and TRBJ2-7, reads DAGVTQSPTHLIKTRGQQVTLRCSPKSGHDTVSWYQQALGQGPQFIFQYYEEEERQRGNFPDRFSGHQFPNYSSELNVNALLLGDSALYLCASRRTGVYEQYFGPGTRLTVT.

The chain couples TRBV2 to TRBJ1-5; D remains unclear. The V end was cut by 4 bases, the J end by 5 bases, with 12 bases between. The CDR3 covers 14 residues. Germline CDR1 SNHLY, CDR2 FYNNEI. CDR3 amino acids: CASSADSGDQPQHF. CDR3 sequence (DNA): TGTGCCAGCAGTGCGGACTCCGGGGATCAGCCCCAGCATTTT.

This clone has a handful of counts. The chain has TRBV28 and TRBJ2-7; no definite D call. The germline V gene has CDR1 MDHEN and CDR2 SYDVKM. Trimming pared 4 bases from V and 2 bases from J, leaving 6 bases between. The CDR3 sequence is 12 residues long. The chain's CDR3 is CASSSIAYEQYF. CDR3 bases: TGTGCCAGCAGTTCTATCGCCTACGAGCAGTACTTC.

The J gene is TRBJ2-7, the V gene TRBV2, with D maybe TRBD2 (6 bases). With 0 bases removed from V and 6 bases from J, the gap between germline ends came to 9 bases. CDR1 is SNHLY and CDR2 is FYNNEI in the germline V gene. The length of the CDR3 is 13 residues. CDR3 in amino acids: CASSEAMGGEQYF. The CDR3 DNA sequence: TGTGCCAGCAGTGAAGCTATGGGGGGCGAGCAGTACTTC.

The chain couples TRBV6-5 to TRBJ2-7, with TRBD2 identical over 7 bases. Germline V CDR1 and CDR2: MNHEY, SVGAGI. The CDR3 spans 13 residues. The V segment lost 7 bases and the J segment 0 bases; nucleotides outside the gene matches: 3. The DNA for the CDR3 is TGTGCCAGCAATAGACTAGCCTCCTACGAGCAGTACTTC. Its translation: CASNRLASYEQYF.

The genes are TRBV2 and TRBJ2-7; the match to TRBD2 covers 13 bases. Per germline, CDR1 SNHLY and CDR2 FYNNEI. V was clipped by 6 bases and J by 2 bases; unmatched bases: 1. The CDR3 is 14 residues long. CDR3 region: CASSGLAGAYEQYF. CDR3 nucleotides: TGTGCCAGCAGCGGACTAGCGGGGGCCTACGAGCAGTACTTC.

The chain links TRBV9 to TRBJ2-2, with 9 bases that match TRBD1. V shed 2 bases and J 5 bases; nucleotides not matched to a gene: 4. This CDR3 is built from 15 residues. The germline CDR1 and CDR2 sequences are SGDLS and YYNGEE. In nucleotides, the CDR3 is TGTGCCAGCAGCGTCGTCGACAGGGGGACCGGGGAGCTGTTTTTT. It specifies CASSVVDRGTGELFF.

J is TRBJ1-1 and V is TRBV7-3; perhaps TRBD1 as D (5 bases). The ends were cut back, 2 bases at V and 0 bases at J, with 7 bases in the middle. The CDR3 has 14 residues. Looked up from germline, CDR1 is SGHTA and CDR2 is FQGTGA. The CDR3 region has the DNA TGTGCCAGCAGCTTACAAGGGGTGAACACTGAAGCTTTCTTT. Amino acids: CASSLQGVNTEAFF.

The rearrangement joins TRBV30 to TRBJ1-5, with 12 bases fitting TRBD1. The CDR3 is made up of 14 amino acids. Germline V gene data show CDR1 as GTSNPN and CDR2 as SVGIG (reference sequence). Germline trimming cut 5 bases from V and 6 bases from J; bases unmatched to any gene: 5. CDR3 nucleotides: TGTGCCTGGGGGACAGGGGGCTTAGGTCAGCCCCAGCATTTT. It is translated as CAWGTGGLGQPQHF.

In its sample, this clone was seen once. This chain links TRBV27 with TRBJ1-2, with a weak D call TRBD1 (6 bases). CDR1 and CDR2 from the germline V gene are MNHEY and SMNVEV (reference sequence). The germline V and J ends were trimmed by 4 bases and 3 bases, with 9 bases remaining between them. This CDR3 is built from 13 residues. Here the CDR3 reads CASSSRGDYGYTF. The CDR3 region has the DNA TGTGCCAGCAGTTCCAGGGGAGACTATGGCTACACCTTC.

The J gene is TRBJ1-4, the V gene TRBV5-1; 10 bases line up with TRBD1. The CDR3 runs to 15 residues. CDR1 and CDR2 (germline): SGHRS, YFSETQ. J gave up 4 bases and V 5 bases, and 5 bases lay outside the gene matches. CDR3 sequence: CASRAGTGVNEKLFF. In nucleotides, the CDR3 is TGCGCCAGCAGAGCCGGGACAGGGGTTAATGAAAAACTGTTTTTT. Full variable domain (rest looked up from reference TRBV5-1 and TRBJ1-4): KAGVTQTPRYLIKTRGQQVTLSCSPISGHRSVSWYQQTPGQGLQFLFEYFSETQRNKGNFPGRFSGRQFSNSRSEMNVSTLELGDSALYLCASRAGTGVNEKLFFGSGTQLSVL.

The CDR3 region is CASVYDREGNTEAFF. The CDR3 DNA sequence: TGTGCCAGCGTCTACGACAGAGAAGGGAACACTGAAGCTTTCTTT. This rearrangement joins TRBV28 to TRBJ1-1; D may be TRBD1 (5 bases). CDR3 length: 15 residues. CDR1 is MDHEN and CDR2 is SYDVKM in the germline V gene. V lost 8 bases and J lost 1, with 17 bases in between. The full variable domain, its missing parts supplied by reference TRBV28 and TRBJ1-1, is DVKVTQSSRYLVKRTGEKVFLECVQDMDHENMFWYRQDPGLGLRLIYFSYDVKMKEKGDIPEGYSVSREKKERFSLILESASTNQTSMYLCASVYDREGNTEAFFGQGTRLTVV.

The CDR3 protein is CSAGRNTEAFF. Written as DNA, the CDR3 is TGCAGTGCTGGGCGGAACACTGAAGCTTTCTTT. The chain uses TRBV20-1 and TRBJ1-1; no reliable D call. CDR1 DFQATT and CDR2 SNEGSKA come from the germline V gene (reference sequence). Trimming cost V 5 bases and J 1 base, with 5 bases left between them. The CDR3 runs 11 residues.

The CDR3 nucleotides read TGCGCCAGCAGCTCGGAGGGAGATTCCTACAATGAGCAGTTCTTC. This encodes CASSSEGDSYNEQFF. This chain joins TRBV5-1 and TRBJ2-1; TRBD2 is a possible D gene (6 bases). The CDR3 runs to 15 residues. CDR1 and CDR2 from the germline V gene are SGHRS and YFSETQ. The V and J ends lost 3 bases and 1 base respectively, with 11 bases between them.

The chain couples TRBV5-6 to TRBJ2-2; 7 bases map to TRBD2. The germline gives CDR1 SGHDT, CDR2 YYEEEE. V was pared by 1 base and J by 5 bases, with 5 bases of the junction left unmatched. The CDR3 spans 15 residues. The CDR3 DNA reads TGTGCCAGCAGCTTGAGTCCAGCGGGGACCGGGGAGCTGTTTTTT. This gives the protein CASSLSPAGTGELFF. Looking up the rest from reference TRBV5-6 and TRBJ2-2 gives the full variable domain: DAGVTQSPTHLIKTRGQQVTLRCSPKSGHDTVSWYQQALGQGPQFIFQYYEEEERQRGNFPDRFSGHQFPNYSSELNVNALLLGDSALYLCASSLSPAGTGELFFGEGSRLTVL.

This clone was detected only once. CDR3 amino acids: CASSQDSQGNYGYTF. In nucleotides, the CDR3 is TGTGCCAGCAGCCAAGATTCTCAGGGAAACTATGGCTACACCTTC. The chain is built from TRBV14 and TRBJ1-2; tentative D call: TRBD1 (5 bases). The germline V gene encodes CDR1 SGHDN and CDR2 FVKESK. V lost 0 bases, J lost 2 bases, and 10 bases lay in between. CDR3 length: 15 residues.

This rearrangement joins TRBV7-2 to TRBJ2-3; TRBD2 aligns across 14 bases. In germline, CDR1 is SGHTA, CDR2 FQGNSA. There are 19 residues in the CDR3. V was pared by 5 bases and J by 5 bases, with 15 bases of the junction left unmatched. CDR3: CASSLRLAGGRFVGDTQYF. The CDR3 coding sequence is TGTGCCAGCAGCCTAAGACTAGCGGGGGGGCGATTCGTAGGAGATACGCAGTATTTT. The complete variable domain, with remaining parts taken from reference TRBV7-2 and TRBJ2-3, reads GAGVSQSPSNKVTEKGKDVELRCDPISGHTALYWYRQSLGQGLEFLIYFQGNSAPDKSGLPSDRFSAERTGGSVSTLTIQRTQQEDSAVYLCASSLRLAGGRFVGDTQYFGPGTRLTVL.

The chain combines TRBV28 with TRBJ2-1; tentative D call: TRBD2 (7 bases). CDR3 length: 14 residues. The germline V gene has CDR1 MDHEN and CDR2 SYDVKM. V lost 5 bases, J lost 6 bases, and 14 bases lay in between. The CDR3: CASSPRGALNEQFF. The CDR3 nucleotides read TGTGCCAGCAGTCCCCGGGGGGCCCTCAATGAGCAGTTCTTC.

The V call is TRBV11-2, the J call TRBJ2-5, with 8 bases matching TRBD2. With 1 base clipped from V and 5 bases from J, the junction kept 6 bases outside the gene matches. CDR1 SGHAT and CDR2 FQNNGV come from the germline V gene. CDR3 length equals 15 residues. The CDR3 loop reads CASSLAGGARETQYF. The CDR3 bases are TGTGCCAGCAGCTTAGCCGGGGGGGCGAGGGAGACCCAGTACTTC.

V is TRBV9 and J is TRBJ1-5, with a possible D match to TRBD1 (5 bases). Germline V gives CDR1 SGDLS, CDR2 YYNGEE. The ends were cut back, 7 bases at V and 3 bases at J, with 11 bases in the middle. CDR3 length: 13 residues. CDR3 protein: CASSSGSNQPQHF. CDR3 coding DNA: TGTGCCAGCTCGTCAGGGTCCAATCAGCCCCAGCATTTT. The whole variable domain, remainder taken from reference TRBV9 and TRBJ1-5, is DSGVTQTPKHLITATGQRVTLRCSPRSGDLSVYWYQQSLDQGLQFLIQYYNGEERAKGNILERFSAQQFPDLHSELNLSSLELGDSALYFCASSSGSNQPQHFGDGTRLSIL.

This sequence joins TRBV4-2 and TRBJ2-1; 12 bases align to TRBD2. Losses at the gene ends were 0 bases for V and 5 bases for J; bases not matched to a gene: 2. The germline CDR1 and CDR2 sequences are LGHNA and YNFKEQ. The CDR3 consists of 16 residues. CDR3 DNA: TGTGCCAGCAGCCAAGAACTAGCGGGGGGTAACAATGAGCAGTTCTTC. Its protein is CASSQELAGGNNEQFF.

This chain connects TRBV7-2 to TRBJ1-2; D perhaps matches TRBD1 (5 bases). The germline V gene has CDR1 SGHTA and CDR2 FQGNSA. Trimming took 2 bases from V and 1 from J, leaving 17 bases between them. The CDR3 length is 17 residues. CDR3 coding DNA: TGTGCCAGCAGCTTAACCCCTCAGCAGGGCTTTAACTATGGCTACACCTTC. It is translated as CASSLTPQQGFNYGYTF.

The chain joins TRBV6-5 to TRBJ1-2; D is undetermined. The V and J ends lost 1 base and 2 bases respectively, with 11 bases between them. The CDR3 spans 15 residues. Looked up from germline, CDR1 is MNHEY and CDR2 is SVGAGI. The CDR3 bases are TGTGCCAGCAGTTACTGGGCAGGAAGCAACTATGGCTACACCTTC. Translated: CASSYWAGSNYGYTF.